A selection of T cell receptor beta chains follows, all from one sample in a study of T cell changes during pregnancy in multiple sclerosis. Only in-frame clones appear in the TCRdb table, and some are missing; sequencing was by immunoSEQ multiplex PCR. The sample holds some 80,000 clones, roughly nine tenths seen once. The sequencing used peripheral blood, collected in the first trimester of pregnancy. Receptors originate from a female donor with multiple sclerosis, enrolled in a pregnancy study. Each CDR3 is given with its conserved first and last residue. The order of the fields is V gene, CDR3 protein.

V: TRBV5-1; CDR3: CASTDRTEGETQYF
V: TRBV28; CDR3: CASSLTHRGDYEQYF
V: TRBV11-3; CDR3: CASSLVTDVASEQYF
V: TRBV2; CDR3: CASSVYGPSTEAFF
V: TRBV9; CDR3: CASSVYTGELFF
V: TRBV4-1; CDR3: CASSPLAGGSYEQYF
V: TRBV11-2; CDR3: CASSLDIGTGTGELFF
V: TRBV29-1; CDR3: CSVGGADTQYF
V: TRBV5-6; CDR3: CASSLRVHQETQYF
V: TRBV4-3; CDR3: CASSQDAGGSYNEQFF
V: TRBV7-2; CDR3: CASSLPGQGVHEQYF
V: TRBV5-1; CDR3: CASRAGTGVSTDTQYF
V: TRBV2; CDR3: CASSGFGRGGNTIYF